This T cell receptor (beta chain) was recovered during a study of blood T cell repertoires in COVID-19. Libraries were prepared by immunoSEQ multiplex PCR; TCRdb keeps only in-frame clonotypes and omits some of them. This sample yields around 270,000 clones, of which 75% to 90% are seen a single time; 4% to 4.5% belongs to the top ten. V lost 5 bases, J lost 3 bases, and 8 bases stayed unmatched. Germline CDR1 reads SGHVS; CDR2 reads FNYEAQ. The CDR3 length is 16 residues. The chain recombines TRBV7-6 with TRBJ2-7; 12 bases align to TRBD2. The source of this sequence is a woman younger than 45 who had recovered from COVID-19. Sequencing was performed on PBMCs or T cells enriched from blood (not recorded which). The CDR3 loop reads CASSQRTSGEHYEQYF. The CDR3 region has the DNA TGTGCCAGCAGCCAAAGGACTAGCGGGGAACACTACGAGCAGTACTTC.